The 14 T cell receptor beta chains below come from one sample, sequenced in a study of cytomegalovirus exposure and HLA in healthy donors. Clones were sequenced by immunoSEQ multiplex PCR, and TCRdb holds only the in-frame ones, with some missing. The sample holds some 79,000 clones, around 94% seen once. Sequencing was performed on PBMCs. These receptors were obtained from a woman aged 18-29 years in good health and CMV-seropositive.

The gene calls are TRBV4-1 and TRBJ2-3; D may be TRBD2 (6 bases). Germline V gene lookup returns CDR1 MGHRA and CDR2 YSYEKL. The CDR3 is 14 amino acids. The germline V and J ends were trimmed by 3 bases and 6 bases, with 13 bases remaining between them. The CDR3 spells CASSQAGLRDTQYF. For the CDR3, the DNA is TGCGCCAGCAGCCAGGCGGGGCTCAGGGATACGCAGTATTTT.

The chain employs TRBV2 and TRBJ2-1; TRBD1 aligns across 8 bases. This CDR3 is 14 amino acids long. Germline loops: CDR1 SNHLY, CDR2 FYNNEI. V was clipped by 4 bases and J by 2 bases; unmatched bases: 1. As DNA, the CDR3 is TGTGCCAGCAGTGTGGACAGGGCCTACAATGAGCAGTTCTTC. Protein sequence: CASSVDRAYNEQFF.

The V call is TRBV28, the J call TRBJ2-1, with 12 bases lining up with TRBD2. The ends lost 7 bases at V and 7 bases at J; junction bases unmatched: 5. This CDR3 contains 14 residues. The germline CDR1 and CDR2 sequences are MDHEN and SYDVKM. CDR3 amino acids: CASTRGTSGNEQFF. CDR3 nucleotides: TGTGCCAGCACCCGGGGGACTAGCGGGAATGAGCAGTTCTTC.

CDR3 sequence reads: CASSQEPQQGYGYTF. CDR3 nucleotide sequence: TGCGCCAGCAGCCAAGAACCCCAACAGGGCTATGGCTACACCTTC. The chain has TRBV4-3 and TRBJ1-2; a weak D match, TRBD1 (6 bases). This CDR3 has 15 amino acids. V dropped 0 bases and J dropped 4 bases, with 12 bases sitting between them. In germline, CDR1 is LGHNA, CDR2 YSLEER.

The chain links TRBV5-4 to TRBJ1-2; 12 bases map to TRBD1. Trimming removed 2 bases from V and 8 bases from J; junction bases left unmatched: 10. The CDR3 has 16 residues. Germline CDR1 SGHNT, CDR2 YYREEE (reference sequence). CDR3: CASSLDPGTGGVGYTF. The CDR3 region has the DNA TGTGCCAGCAGCTTAGACCCCGGGACAGGGGGCGTCGGCTACACCTTC.

The rearrangement uses TRBV5-1 and TRBJ2-5; the match to TRBD2 covers 11 bases. The germline V gene has CDR1 SGHRS and CDR2 YFSETQ. The CDR3 consists of 14 residues. V lost 7 bases and J lost 5; bases outside the gene matches: 7. Here the CDR3 DNA reads TGCGCCAGCGGGACTAGCGGCGTCCCGGAGACCCAGTACTTC. Translation: CASGTSGVPETQYF.

The rearrangement uses TRBV28 and TRBJ2-7; 8 positions match TRBD1. This CDR3 region has 13 residues. V was pared by 3 bases and J by 5 bases, with 3 bases of the junction left unmatched. CDR1 is MDHEN and CDR2 is SYDVKM in the germline V gene. The CDR3, as DNA: TGTGCCAGCAGTTTGGACAGGGTCCACGAGCAGTACTTC. This gives the protein CASSLDRVHEQYF.

The chain employs TRBV7-2 and TRBJ1-6; D is perhaps TRBD1 (6 bases). There are 15 residues in the CDR3. V lost 1 base and J lost 10, with 14 bases in between. Germline CDR1 and CDR2: SGHTA and FQGNSA. CDR3 residues: CASSLGGQLQSPLHF. CDR3 coding DNA: TGTGCCAGCAGCTTAGGGGGACAACTTCAATCACCCCTCCACTTT.

This sequence joins TRBV28 and TRBJ2-1; 10 bases line up with TRBD1. Germline loops: CDR1 MDHEN, CDR2 SYDVKM. This CDR3 has 15 residues. The V segment lost 3 bases and the J segment 5 bases; nucleotides outside the gene matches: 4. CDR3 DNA sequence: TGTGCCAGCAGTTTGAGGGGACAGGGGAACAATGAGCAGTTCTTC. Amino acid sequence: CASSLRGQGNNEQFF.

This sequence joins TRBV15 and TRBJ2-7, with TRBD1 identical over 9 bases. Germline V gene lookup returns CDR1 LNHNV and CDR2 YYDKDF (reference sequence). The CDR3 has 15 amino acids. J lost 5 bases, V lost 2 bases, and 7 bases had no gene match. CDR3 residues: CATSRTGTGYHEQYF. The CDR3 nucleotides read TGTGCCACCAGCAGAACCGGGACAGGGTACCACGAGCAGTACTTC.

This chain joins TRBV7-8 and TRBJ2-4; 7 bases agree with TRBD2. V lost 3 bases and J lost 7; bases outside the gene matches: 9. Germline values: CDR1 SGHVS, CDR2 FQNEAQ. The CDR3 runs 15 residues. CDR3 in amino acids: CASSFRAGDWNIQYF. The CDR3 DNA sequence: TGTGCCAGCAGCTTTAGGGCGGGAGACTGGAACATTCAGTACTTC.

This chain uses TRBV30 with TRBJ1-1; D unclear. Germline CDR1 and CDR2: GTSNPN and SVGIG (reference sequence). V lost 0 bases and J lost 0, with 8 bases in between. The CDR3 is 14 amino acids. CDR3 bases: TGTGCCTGGAGTGTTTGGGCGATGAACACTGAAGCTTTCTTT. This gives the protein CAWSVWAMNTEAFF.

J is TRBJ1-2 and V is TRBV28; a possible D gene is TRBD1 (5 bases). This CDR3 is built from 14 residues. V lost 1 base to trimming and J lost 5 bases, with 11 bases between them. Looked up from germline, CDR1 is MDHEN and CDR2 is SYDVKM. The CDR3 coding sequence is TGTGCCAGCAGTTTATATTCGGGGGAGTATGGCTACACCTTC. As protein: CASSLYSGEYGYTF.

This clone is a singleton in its sample. The chain recombines TRBV7-9 with TRBJ1-1; maybe TRBD1 (5 bases). Germline V CDR1 and CDR2: SEHNR, FQNEAQ (reference sequence). This CDR3 contains 15 residues. Between the trimmed V and J ends, which lost 6 bases and 0 bases, there was a span of 14 bases. The CDR3 protein is CASRYLDRLNTEAFF. CDR3 coding DNA: TGTGCCAGCAGGTACCTCGACAGATTGAACACTGAAGCTTTCTTT.